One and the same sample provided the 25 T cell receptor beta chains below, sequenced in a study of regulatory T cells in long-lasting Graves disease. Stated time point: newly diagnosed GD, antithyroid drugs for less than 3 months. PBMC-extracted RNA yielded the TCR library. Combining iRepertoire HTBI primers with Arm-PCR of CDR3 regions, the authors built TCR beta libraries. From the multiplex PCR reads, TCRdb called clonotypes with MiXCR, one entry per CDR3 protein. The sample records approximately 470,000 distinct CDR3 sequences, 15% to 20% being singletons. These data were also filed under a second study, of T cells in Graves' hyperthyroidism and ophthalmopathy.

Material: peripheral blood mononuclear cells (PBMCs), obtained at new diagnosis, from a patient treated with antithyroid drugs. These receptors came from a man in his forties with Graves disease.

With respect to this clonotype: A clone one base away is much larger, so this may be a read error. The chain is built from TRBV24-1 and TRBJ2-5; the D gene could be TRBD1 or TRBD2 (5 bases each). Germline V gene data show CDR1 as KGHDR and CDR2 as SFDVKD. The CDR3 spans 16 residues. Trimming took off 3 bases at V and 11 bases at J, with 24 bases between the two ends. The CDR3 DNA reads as TGTGCCACCAGTGATGGGGACGGCCCATCCTACAATGAGCAGTACTTC. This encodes CATSDGDGPSYNEQYF.

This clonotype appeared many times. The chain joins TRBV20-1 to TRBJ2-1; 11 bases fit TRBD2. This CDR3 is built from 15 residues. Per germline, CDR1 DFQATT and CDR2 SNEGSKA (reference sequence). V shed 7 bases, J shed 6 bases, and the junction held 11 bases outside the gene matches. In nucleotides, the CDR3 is TGCAGTGTTCTTACCCCTAGCGGGAGGTTCAATGAGCAGTTCTTC. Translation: CSVLTPSGRFNEQFF.

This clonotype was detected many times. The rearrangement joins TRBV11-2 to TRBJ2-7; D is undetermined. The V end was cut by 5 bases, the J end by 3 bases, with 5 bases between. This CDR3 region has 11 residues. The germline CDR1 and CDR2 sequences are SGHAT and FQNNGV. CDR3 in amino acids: CASSLHYEQYF. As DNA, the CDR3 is TGTGCCAGCAGCCTACACTACGAGCAGTACTTC.

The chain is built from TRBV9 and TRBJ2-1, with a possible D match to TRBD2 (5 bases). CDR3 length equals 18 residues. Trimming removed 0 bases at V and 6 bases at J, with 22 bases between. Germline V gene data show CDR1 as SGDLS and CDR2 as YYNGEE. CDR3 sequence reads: CASSVEGLFSDPLNEQFF. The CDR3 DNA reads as TGTGCCAGCAGCGTAGAGGGATTATTTAGCGACCCTCTCAATGAGCAGTTCTTC.

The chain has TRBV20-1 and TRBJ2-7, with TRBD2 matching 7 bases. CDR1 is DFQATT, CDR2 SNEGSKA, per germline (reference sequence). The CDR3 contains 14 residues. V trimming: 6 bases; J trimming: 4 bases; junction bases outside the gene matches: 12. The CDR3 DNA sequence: TGCAGTGCAGAGGGGCCTAGCGGAAATTACGAGCAGTACTTC. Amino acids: CSAEGPSGNYEQYF.

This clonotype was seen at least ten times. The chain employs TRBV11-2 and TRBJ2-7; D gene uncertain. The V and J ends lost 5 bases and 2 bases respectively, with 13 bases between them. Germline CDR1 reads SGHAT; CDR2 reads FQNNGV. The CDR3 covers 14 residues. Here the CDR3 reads CASSRTSSPYEQYF. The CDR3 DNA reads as TGTGCCAGCAGCCGCACGTCGTCCCCCTACGAGCAGTACTTC.

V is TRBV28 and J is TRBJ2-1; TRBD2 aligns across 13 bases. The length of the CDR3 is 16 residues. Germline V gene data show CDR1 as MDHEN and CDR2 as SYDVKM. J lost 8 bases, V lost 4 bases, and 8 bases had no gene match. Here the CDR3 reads CASSYRTSGRWDEQFF. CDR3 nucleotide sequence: TGTGCCAGCAGTTACCGGACTAGCGGGAGATGGGATGAGCAGTTCTTC.

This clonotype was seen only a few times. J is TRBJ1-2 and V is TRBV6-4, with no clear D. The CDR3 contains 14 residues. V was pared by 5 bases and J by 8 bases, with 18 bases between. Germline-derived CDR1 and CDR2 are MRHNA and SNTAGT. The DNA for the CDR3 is TGTGCCAGCAGTTACAAGGACGGCGCTATCGGCTACACCTTC. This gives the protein CASSYKDGAIGYTF.

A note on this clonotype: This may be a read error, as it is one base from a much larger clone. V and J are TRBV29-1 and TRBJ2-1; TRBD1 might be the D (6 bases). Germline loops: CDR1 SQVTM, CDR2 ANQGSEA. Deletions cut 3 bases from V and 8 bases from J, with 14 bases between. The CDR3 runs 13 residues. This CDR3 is CSVDTGIVDEQFF. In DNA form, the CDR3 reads TGCAGCGTTGATACAGGGATTGTGGATGAGCAGTTCTTC.

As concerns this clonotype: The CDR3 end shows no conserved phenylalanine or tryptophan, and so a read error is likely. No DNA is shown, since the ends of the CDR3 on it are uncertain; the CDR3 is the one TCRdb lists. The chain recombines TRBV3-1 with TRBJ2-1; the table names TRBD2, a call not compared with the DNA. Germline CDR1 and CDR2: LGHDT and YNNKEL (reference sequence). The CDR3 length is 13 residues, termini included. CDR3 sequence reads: CASSPGLAGDVIV.

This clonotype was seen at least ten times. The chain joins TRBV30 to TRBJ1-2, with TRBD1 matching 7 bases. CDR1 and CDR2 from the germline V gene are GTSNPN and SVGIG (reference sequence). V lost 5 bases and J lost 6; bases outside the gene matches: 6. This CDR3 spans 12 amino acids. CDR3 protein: CAWAQGVNGYTF. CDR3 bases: TGTGCCTGGGCCCAGGGGGTGAATGGCTACACCTTC. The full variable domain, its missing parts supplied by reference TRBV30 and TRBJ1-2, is SQTIHQWPATLVQPVGSPLSLECTVEGTSNPNLYWYRQAAGRGLQLLFYSVGIGQISSEVPQNLSASRPQDRQFILSSKKLLLSDSGFYLCAWAQGVNGYTFGSGTRLTVV.

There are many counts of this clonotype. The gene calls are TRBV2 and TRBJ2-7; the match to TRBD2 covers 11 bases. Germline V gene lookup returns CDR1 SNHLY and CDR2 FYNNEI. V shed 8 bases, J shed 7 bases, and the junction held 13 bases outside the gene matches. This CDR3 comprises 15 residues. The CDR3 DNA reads TGTGCCAGCGCCTTGGAACTAGCGGGAGTGAATGAGCAGTACTTC. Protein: CASALELAGVNEQYF.

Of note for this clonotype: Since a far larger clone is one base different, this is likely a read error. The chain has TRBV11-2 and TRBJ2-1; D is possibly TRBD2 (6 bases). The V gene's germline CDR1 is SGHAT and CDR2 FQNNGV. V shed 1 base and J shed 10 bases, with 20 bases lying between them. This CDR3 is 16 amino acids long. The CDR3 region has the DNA TGTGCCAGCAGCTTAGTCTCCGGGAGCAGGGCCTCCGAGCAGTTCTTC. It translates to CASSLVSGSRASEQFF.

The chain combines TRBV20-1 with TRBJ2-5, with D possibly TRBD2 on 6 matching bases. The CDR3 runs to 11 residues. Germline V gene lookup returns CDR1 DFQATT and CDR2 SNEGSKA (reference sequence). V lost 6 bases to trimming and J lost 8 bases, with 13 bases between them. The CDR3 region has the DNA TGCAGTGCCGGTAGCGGCGAAACCCAGTACTTC. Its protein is CSAGSGETQYF.

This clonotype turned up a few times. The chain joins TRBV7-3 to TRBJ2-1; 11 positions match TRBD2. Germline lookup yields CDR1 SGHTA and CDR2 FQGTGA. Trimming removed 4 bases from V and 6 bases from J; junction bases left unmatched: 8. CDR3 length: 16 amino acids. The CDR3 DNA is TGTGCCAGCAGCTCCCAAGTAGCGGGAGGGGGCAATGAGCAGTTCTTC. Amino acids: CASSSQVAGGGNEQFF.

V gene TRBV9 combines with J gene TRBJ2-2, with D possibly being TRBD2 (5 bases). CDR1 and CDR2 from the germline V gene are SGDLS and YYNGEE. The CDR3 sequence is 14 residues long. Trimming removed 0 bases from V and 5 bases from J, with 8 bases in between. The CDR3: CASSVDPGTGELFF. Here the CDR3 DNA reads TGTGCCAGCAGCGTAGATCCGGGGACCGGGGAGCTGTTTTTT.

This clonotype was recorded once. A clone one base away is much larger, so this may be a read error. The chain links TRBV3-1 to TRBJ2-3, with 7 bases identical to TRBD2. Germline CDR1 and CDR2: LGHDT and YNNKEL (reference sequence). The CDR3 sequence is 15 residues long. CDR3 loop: CASSQDLTSTDAQYF. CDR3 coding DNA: TGTGCCAGCAGCCAAGATCTGACTAGCACAGATGCGCAGTATTTT.

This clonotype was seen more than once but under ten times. The CDR3 DNA is TGCAGCGTTGAGAGACTGCTTGCGGGGGACAAGCAGTACTTC. It translates to CSVERLLAGDKQYF. The chain has TRBV29-1 and TRBJ2-7, with D perhaps matching TRBD2 (7 bases). Germline V gene sequence: CDR1 SQVTM, CDR2 ANQGSEA. V dropped 3 bases and J dropped 8 bases, with 20 bases sitting between them. The length of the CDR3 is 14 residues.

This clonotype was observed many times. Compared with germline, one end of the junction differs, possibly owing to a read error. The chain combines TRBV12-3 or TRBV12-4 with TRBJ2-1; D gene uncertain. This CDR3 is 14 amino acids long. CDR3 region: CASSSTGPLNEQFF. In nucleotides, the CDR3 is TGTGCCAGCAGCTCGACCGGGCCCCTCAATGAACAGTTCTTC.

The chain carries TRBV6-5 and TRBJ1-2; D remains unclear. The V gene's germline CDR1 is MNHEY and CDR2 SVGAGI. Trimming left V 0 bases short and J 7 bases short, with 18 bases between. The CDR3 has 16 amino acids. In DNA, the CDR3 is TGTGCCAGCAGTTACTCGGCCTCGGGTCGGACGCTTGGCTACACCTTC. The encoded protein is CASSYSASGRTLGYTF.

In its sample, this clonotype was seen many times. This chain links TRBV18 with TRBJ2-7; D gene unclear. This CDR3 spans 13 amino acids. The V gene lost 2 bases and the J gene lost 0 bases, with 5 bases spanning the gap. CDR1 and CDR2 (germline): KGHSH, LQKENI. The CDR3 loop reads CASSPSVSYEQYF. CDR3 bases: TGTGCCAGCTCACCAAGCGTCTCCTACGAGCAGTACTTC.

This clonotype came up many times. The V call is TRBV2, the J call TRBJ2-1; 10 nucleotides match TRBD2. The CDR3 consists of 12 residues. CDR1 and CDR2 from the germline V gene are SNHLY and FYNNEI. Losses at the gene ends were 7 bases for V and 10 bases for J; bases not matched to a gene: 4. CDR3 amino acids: CASTSGRGEQFF. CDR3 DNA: TGTGCCAGCACAAGCGGGAGGGGAGAGCAGTTCTTC.

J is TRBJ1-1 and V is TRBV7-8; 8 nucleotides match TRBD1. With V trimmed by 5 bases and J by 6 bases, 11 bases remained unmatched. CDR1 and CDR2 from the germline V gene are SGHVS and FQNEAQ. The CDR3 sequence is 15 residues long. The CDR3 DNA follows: TGTGCCAGCAGCCTCAGGACAGGGAGAAGGGCTGAAGCTTTCTTT. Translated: CASSLRTGRRAEAFF.

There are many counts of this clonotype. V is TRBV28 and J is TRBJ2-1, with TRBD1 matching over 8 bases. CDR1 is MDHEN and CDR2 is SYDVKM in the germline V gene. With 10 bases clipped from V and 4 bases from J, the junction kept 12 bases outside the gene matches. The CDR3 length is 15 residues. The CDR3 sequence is CAIISQGARYNEQFF. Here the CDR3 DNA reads TGTGCCATTATCTCCCAGGGGGCGCGTTACAATGAGCAGTTCTTC.

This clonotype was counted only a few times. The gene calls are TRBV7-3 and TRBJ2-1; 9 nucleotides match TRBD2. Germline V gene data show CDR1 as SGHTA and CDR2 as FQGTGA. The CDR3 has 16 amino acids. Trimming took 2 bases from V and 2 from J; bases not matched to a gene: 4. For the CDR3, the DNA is TGTGCCAGCAGCTTATCGGGCGGGAGGGCCTACAATGAGCAGTTCTTC. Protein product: CASSLSGGRAYNEQFF. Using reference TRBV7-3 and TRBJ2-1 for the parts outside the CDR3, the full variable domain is GAGVSQTPSNKVTEKGKYVELRCDPISGHTALYWYRQSLGQGPEFLIYFQGTGAADDSGLPNDRFFAVRPEGSVSTLKIQRTERGDSAVYLCASSLSGGRAYNEQFFGPGTRLTVL.